The 10 T cell receptor beta chains below were found in one sample sequenced in a study of T cells after yellow fever vaccination. From the 5' RACE reads, TCRdb called clonotypes with MiXCR, one entry per CDR3 protein. Of over 65,000 distinct CDR3 sequences in the sample, about an eighth were seen once. The sample here was CD8+ T cells not binding an NS4B(214-222) dextramer, sorted from PBMCs, taken roughly 20 days after the first yellow fever vaccination. The origin of the receptors is a man aged 18 to 29 who received the YFV17D yellow fever vaccine.

This clonotype was counted only a few times. The chain employs TRBV11-2 and TRBJ2-2; D is ambiguous. The CDR3 totals 12 residues. The germline V gene encodes CDR1 SGHAT and CDR2 FQNNGV. The V end was cut by 7 bases, the J end by 7 bases, with 10 bases between. The CDR3 here is CASNEPIGELFF. CDR3 bases: TGTGCCAGCAACGAACCGATCGGGGAGCTGTTTTTT.

This clonotype was seen a handful of times. The rearrangement joins TRBV6-1 to TRBJ1-6, with D perhaps TRBD1 (5 bases). Germline V gene data show CDR1 as MNHNS and CDR2 as SASEGT. With 8 bases removed from V and 3 bases from J, the gap between germline ends came to 23 bases. The CDR3 spans 18 residues. CDR3 residues: CASEGTTEKVIYNSPLHF. In nucleotides, the CDR3 is TGTGCCAGCGAGGGCACGACAGAAAAGGTTATCTATAATTCACCCCTCCACTTT.

This clonotype came up a few times. The J gene is TRBJ2-2, the V gene TRBV2, with D possibly TRBD1 on 6 matching bases. V was clipped by 3 bases and J by 4 bases, with 12 bases between them. CDR1 SNHLY and CDR2 FYNNEI come from the germline V gene. The CDR3 contains 15 residues. CDR3 DNA sequence: TGTGCCAGCAGTGATTTAACAGGGCGCACCGGGGAGCTGTTTTTT. Translating gives CASSDLTGRTGELFF.

This clonotype was detected a few times. CDR3 in DNA: TGTGCCAGTATGGCGGGGGATTCCTACAATGAGCAGTTCTTC. This sequence encodes CASMAGDSYNEQFF. V usage is TRBV19 and J usage is TRBJ2-1, with 7 nucleotides matching TRBD2. This CDR3 region has 14 residues. In germline, CDR1 is LNHDA, CDR2 SQIVND (reference sequence). J lost 1 base, V lost 7 bases, and 4 bases had no gene match.

This clonotype came up many times. The CDR3 reads CASSYSPGELFF. In nucleotides, the CDR3 is TGTGCCAGCAGTTACTCGCCCGGGGAGCTGTTTTTT. The chain employs TRBV6-6 and TRBJ2-2; no clear D. The CDR3 consists of 12 residues. Germline V gene data show CDR1 as MNHNY and CDR2 as SVGAGI (reference sequence). With 0 bases removed from V and 6 bases from J, the gap between germline ends came to 2 bases.

The V call is TRBV20-1, the J call TRBJ2-7, with a possible D match to TRBD2 (6 bases). The CDR3 has 15 residues. Trimming cost V 3 bases and J 6 bases, with 21 bases left between them. Germline-derived CDR1 and CDR2 are DFQATT and SNEGSKA (reference sequence). The CDR3 DNA reads as TGCAGTGCTAGGGGGGAGGACTACGACCGAGGCGAGCAGTACGTC. Translating it yields CSARGEDYDRGEQYV.

This clonotype appeared a few times. This sequence joins TRBV20-1 and TRBJ2-1, with D possibly matching TRBD2 (6 bases). Germline V gives CDR1 DFQATT, CDR2 SNEGSKA (reference sequence). CDR3 length equals 13 residues. Trimming cost V 5 bases and J 0 bases, with 8 bases left between them. DNA for the CDR3: TGCAGTGCTGCGGGAATCTCCTACAATGAGCAGTTCTTC. Translating it yields CSAAGISYNEQFF.

V is TRBV4-1 and J is TRBJ2-1; TRBD1 matches at 8 bases. V lost 4 bases, J lost 2 bases, and 4 bases stayed unmatched. This CDR3 comprises 15 residues. The V gene's germline CDR1 is MGHRA and CDR2 YSYEKL. The chain's CDR3 is CASSLGQATYNEQFF. CDR3 coding DNA: TGCGCCAGCAGCCTGGGACAGGCAACCTACAATGAGCAGTTCTTC.

The chain couples TRBV25-1 to TRBJ2-7; the D gene is possibly TRBD1 (5 bases). The germline gives CDR1 MGHDK, CDR2 SYGVNS. V lost 5 bases and J lost 7, with 18 bases in between. The CDR3 sequence is 14 residues long. CDR3 bases: TGTGCCAGCAGTCCCTTTCAGGAGACAGAGGAGCAGTACGTC. This translates into CASSPFQETEEQYV.

Concerning this clonotype itself: At one of its ends the junction is not consistent with the germline gene, which may arise from a read error. V usage is TRBV19 and J usage is TRBJ2-1; 9 bases match TRBD2. The CDR3 sequence is 11 residues long. Germline V CDR1 and CDR2: LNHDA, SQIVND (reference sequence). The DNA for the CDR3 is TGCGCTAGCGGGAACTACAATGAGCAGTTCTTC. Amino acid sequence: CASGNYNEQFF.